This T cell receptor beta chain is from a study of regulatory T cells in long-lasting Graves disease. Indicated time point: persistent/refractory GD, antithyroid drugs over 5 years with positive TRAb. PBMC RNA was the source of the TCR library. This clonotype showed up many times. Arm-PCR of CDR3 regions and iRepertoire HTBI primers were the basis on which TCR beta libraries were built. Via MiXCR, TCRdb re-called the multiplex PCR reads, giving one row per CDR3 protein. The sample lists roughly 470,000 distinct CDR3 sequences, roughly 20% occurring once. The specimen comprised peripheral blood mononuclear cells (PBMCs), sampled when the disease was refractory, from a patient treated with antithyroid drugs. The clonotype was recovered from a female donor with Graves disease.

CDR3 protein: CASSPARWDTIQETQYF. The CDR3, as DNA: TGTGCCAGCAGCCCGGCACGGTGGGACACAATCCAAGAGACCCAGTACTTC. The chain employs TRBV11-2 and TRBJ2-5; a weak D match, TRBD1 (6 bases). CDR1 SGHAT and CDR2 FQNNGV come from the germline V gene. This CDR3 has 17 residues. V lost 5 bases, J lost 1 base, and 20 bases lay in between.